This T cell receptor (beta chain) was recovered during a study of blood T cell repertoires in COVID-19. Study-wide background: From the United States, Italy and Spain came samples of acute and convalescent COVID-19. PBMCs, B-cell-depleted T cells, or T cells provided the cDNA or gDNA that made up the material.

This clone showed up many times. The CDR3 is 15 amino acids. The germline CDR1 and CDR2 sequences are LGHDT and YNNKEL (reference sequence). The V end lost 5 bases, the J end lost 9 bases, and 20 bases lay between the germline ends. The repertoire was sequenced with immunoSEQ multiplex PCR; TCRdb's copy has only in-frame clones and lacks some. The sample holds some 110,000 clones, roughly 88% seen once. This chain joins TRBV3-1 (or the pseudogene TRBV3-2) and TRBJ2-1; a possible D gene is TRBD1 (7 bases). The sample was peripheral blood. This sequence was found in a woman in her 70s with acute or convalescent COVID-19. The CDR3 region is CASSRDSTSGGEQFF. The CDR3 region has the DNA TGTGCCAGCAGCAGGGACAGCACCTCCGGGGGTGAGCAGTTCTTC.